This TCR beta chain was identified during a study of T cells after yellow fever vaccination. Whole-study context: Fractions of low cell number were prepared using SMART-Seq v4 Ultra Low Input.

Study findings and constraints: At under 98% for CD4 and approximately 88% for CD8, most primary-vaccination clones showed up again after the booster. The secondary response showed a weaker magnitude and a faster peak, day 5 versus 15.

Researchers made TCR cDNA using 5'RACE template switching, and this step added a universal primer site and UMIs. MiXCR, applied by TCRdb to the 5' RACE reads, yields one record per CDR3 protein. The sample yields under 550,000 distinct CDR3 sequences, 21% seen once. Germline V gene data show CDR1 as SGHDN and CDR2 as FVKESK. V was pared by 0 bases and J by 8 bases, with 17 bases between. The CDR3 is made up of 16 amino acids. A word on this clonotype: The target antigen is unknown.

The receptor's source is a man aged 18 to 30 who received the YFV17D yellow fever vaccine. The chain has TRBV14 and TRBJ2-1; D is uncertain. The input for sequencing was PBMCs, taken less than 25 days after the first yellow fever vaccination. The CDR3 is CASSQDLGADPHEQFF. As DNA, the CDR3 is TGTGCCAGCAGCCAAGATTTGGGTGCCGACCCCCATGAGCAGTTCTTC.